This TCR beta chain was sequenced during a study of T cells in localized non-small cell lung cancer. As regards this clone: What it binds is unknown. At one end the junction does not follow the germline gene, possibly because of a read error.

Clones were sequenced by immunoSEQ multiplex PCR, and TCRdb holds only the in-frame ones, with some missing. The sample contains some 33,000 clones, about 82% of which appear only once. The study, taken as a whole, reports: Median around 54 top-100 tumor clones were shared with paired adjacent lung. Sequencing was restricted to one tumor region; therefore, heterogeneity remains possible.

This CDR3 is 13 amino acids long. Looked up from germline, CDR1 is SGHTA and CDR2 is FQGNSA. This sample comprised peripheral blood, obtained before any cancer treatment. The chain combines TRBV7-2 with TRBJ1-1; D is unclear. This clonotype was obtained from a male donor at least 60 years old with stage III squamous cell lung carcinoma. For the CDR3, the DNA is TGTGCCAGCAGCTTAAACGGGCCTCCTGAGGCTTTCTTT. It specifies CASSLNGPPEAFF.